This is a list of T cell receptor beta chains from one sample in a study of B cell selection in AIRE deficiency. Produced via immunoSEQ multiplex PCR; TCRdb's table is partial and in-frame only. The sample holds about 1,500 clones, around 86% seen once. Source material: CD4+CD127+ conventional T cells sorted from PBMCs. Source of these receptors: a human donor in good health. Both conserved end residues are part of each CDR3. A D gene is named only where the DNA matches it firmly. Size values are once, few and many counts, or a class for expanded clones, and some rows have none.

j_gene | abundance | v_gene | d_gene | len | CDR3aa | CDR3nt
TRBJ1-4 | NA | TRBV5-1 | NA | 14 | CASRPEATNEKLFF | TGCGCCAGCCGGCCGGAGGCAACTAATGAAAAACTGTTTTTT
TRBJ1-2 | NA | TRBV18 | NA | 14 | CASSPLPSGYGYTF | TGTGCCAGCTCACCACTCCCCTCCGGCTATGGCTACACCTTC
TRBJ2-7 | NA | TRBV27 | NA | 14 | CASSLGGRHYEQYF | TGTGCCAGCAGCCTAGGGGGACGGCACTACGAGCAGTACTTC
TRBJ2-7 | NA | TRBV7-2 | TRBD2 | 14 | CASSSTSGSYEQYF | TGTGCCAGCAGCTCTACTAGCGGGAGTTACGAGCAGTACTTC
TRBJ2-1 | NA | TRBV5-1 | TRBD2 | 19 | CASSLGGLAGGPYSDEQFF | TGCGCCAGCAGCTTGGGAGGACTAGCGGGAGGGCCTTATTCGGATGAGCAGTTCTTC
TRBJ2-3 | NA | TRBV4-2 | TRBD2 | 15 | CASSFGLAGADTQYF | TGTGCCAGCAGCTTCGGACTAGCGGGCGCAGATACGCAGTATTTT
TRBJ1-1 | few | TRBV14 | NA | 15 | CASSQRRALGTEAFF | TGTGCCAGCAGCCAAAGACGGGCCTTGGGCACTGAAGCTTTCTTT
TRBJ2-1 | once | TRBV14 | TRBD2 | 16 | CASSQLSGAAGREQFF | TGTGCCAGCAGCCAGTTAAGCGGGGCCGCGGGTCGGGAGCAGTTCTTC
TRBJ1-2 | NA | TRBV11-2 | NA | 13 | CASRAAGTHGYTF | TGTGCCAGCAGGGCTGCCGGGACCCATGGCTACACCTTC
TRBJ2-5 | NA | TRBV9 | NA | 15 | CASSQNTGVGETQYF | TGTGCCAGCAGCCAAAATACGGGGGTTGGAGAGACCCAGTACTTC
TRBJ2-1 | NA | TRBV19 | TRBD2 | 15 | CASSIGYGTSDEQFF | TGTGCCAGTAGTATAGGATACGGGACTAGCGATGAGCAGTTCTTC
TRBJ2-6 | NA | TRBV5-1 | TRBD2 | 19 | CASSAPTSGGNSGANVLTF | TGCGCCAGCAGCGCGCCTACTAGCGGGGGTAACTCTGGGGCCAACGTCCTGACTTTC
TRBJ2-1 | once | TRBV9 | NA | 13 | CASSDRSGFEQFF | TGTGCCAGCAGCGACAGATCGGGGTTTGAGCAGTTCTTC
TRBJ2-7 | NA | TRBV13 | TRBD2 | 18 | CASSSGGPTSGRVYEQYF | TGTGCCAGCAGCTCAGGGGGTCCGACTAGCGGGAGGGTCTACGAGCAGTACTTC
TRBJ2-7 | few | TRBV1 | NA | 11 | CTSSQNGGQYF | TGCACCAGCAGCCAAAACGGGGGGCAGTACTTC
TRBJ2-3 | NA | TRBV28 | NA | 16 | CASSFRAANPTDTQYF | TGTGCCAGCAGTTTTAGGGCCGCCAACCCCACAGATACGCAGTATTTT
TRBJ1-5 | NA | TRBV10-3 | TRBD1 | 15 | CAISPDRGNNQPQHF | TGTGCCATCAGCCCTGACAGGGGGAACAATCAGCCCCAGCATTTT
TRBJ2-1 | NA | TRBV7-3 | TRBD2 | 15 | CASSLGLAGYNEQFF | TGTGCCAGCAGCTTGGGGCTAGCGGGATACAATGAGCAGTTCTTC
TRBJ1-1 | NA | TRBV7-9 | NA | 15 | CASSAHRVPNTEAFF | TGTGCCAGCAGCGCACACAGGGTTCCGAACACTGAAGCTTTCTTT
TRBJ2-3 | NA | TRBV7-2 | NA | 14 | CASSEDHPGDTQYF | TGTGCCAGCAGCGAGGACCACCCAGGAGATACGCAGTATTTT
TRBJ2-5 | NA | TRBV10-1 | NA | 14 | CASSEGGFGETQYF | TGCGCCAGCAGTGAGGGGGGTTTCGGAGAGACCCAGTACTTC
TRBJ1-1 | NA | TRBV10-3 | NA | 15 | CAISSPVGQNTEAFF | TGTGCCATCAGTTCCCCGGTGGGCCAGAATACGGAAGCTTTCTTT
TRBJ1-2 | NA | TRBV5-6 | NA | 15 | CASSLGMTGNYGYTF | TGTGCCAGCAGCCTAGGAATGACAGGAAACTATGGCTACACCTTC
TRBJ2-5 | NA | TRBV15 | NA | 14 | CATSRAGSPETQYF | TGTGCCACCAGCAGAGCGGGGTCACCAGAGACCCAGTACTTC
TRBJ2-2 | NA | TRBV28 | NA | 15 | CASSLQGGLTGELFF | TGTGCCAGCAGTTTGCAGGGGGGGCTTACCGGGGAGCTGTTTTTT
TRBJ2-1 | NA | TRBV19 | NA | 15 | CASSIVQSLAVEQFF | TGTGCCAGTAGTATAGTCCAGAGCCTCGCCGTTGAGCAGTTCTTC
TRBJ2-5 | NA | TRBV9 | NA | 14 | CASSVGTSQETQYF | TGTGCCAGCAGCGTCGGGACTTCTCAAGAGACCCAGTACTTC
TRBJ2-3 | NA | TRBV4-1 | TRBD2 | 17 | CASSPYRTSGSTDTQYF | TGCGCCAGCAGCCCTTATCGGACTAGCGGTAGCACAGATACGCAGTATTTT
TRBJ2-2 | NA | TRBV10-3 | TRBD2 | 15 | CAITTTGGDTGELFF | TGTGCCATCACCACCACCGGGGGGGACACCGGGGAGCTGTTTTTT
TRBJ1-2 | NA | TRBV5-4 | NA | 17 | CASSSGFGADTFYGYTF | TGTGCCAGCAGCTCGGGGTTCGGGGCCGACACCTTCTATGGCTACACCTTC
TRBJ1-1 | NA | TRBV11-1 | NA | 13 | CASSLVGGTEAFF | TGTGCCAGCAGCTTAGTCGGGGGAACTGAAGCTTTCTTT
TRBJ2-1 | NA | TRBV18 | TRBD2 | 16 | CASSPSASGTISEQFF | TGTGCCAGCTCACCATCCGCTAGCGGGACCATAAGTGAGCAGTTCTTC
TRBJ2-3 | NA | TRBV28 | TRBD2 | 13 | CASSPPGSGDEYF | TGTGCCAGCAGCCCCCCGGGTAGCGGGGACGAGTATTTT
TRBJ1-1 | NA | TRBV6-5 | NA | 14 | CASSPNGRNTEAFF | TGTGCCAGCAGTCCCAATGGGAGGAACACTGAAGCTTTCTTT
TRBJ2-7 | NA | TRBV6-5 | NA | 13 | CASSRTDSYEQYF | TGTGCCAGCAGTCGGACAGATTCCTACGAGCAGTACTTC
TRBJ2-3 | NA | TRBV7-9 | NA | 14 | CASSIKQGTDTQYF | TGTGCCAGCAGCATTAAACAGGGCACAGATACGCAGTATTTT
TRBJ1-1 | NA | TRBV6-5 | NA | 13 | CASSPRGRTEAFF | TGTGCCAGCAGTCCGAGGGGTCGGACTGAAGCTTTCTTT
TRBJ2-7 | NA | TRBV11-2 | TRBD2 | 15 | CASSGIAGISYEQYF | TGTGCCAGCAGCGGGATAGCGGGTATATCCTACGAGCAGTACTTC
TRBJ2-7 | NA | TRBV27 | TRBD1 | 16 | CASSLRGDRGAYEQYF | TGTGCCAGCAGTTTAAGAGGGGACAGGGGGGCCTACGAGCAGTACTTC
TRBJ2-3 | NA | TRBV15 | TRBD1 | 14 | CATSRDRGPDTQYF | TGTGCCACCAGCAGAGATAGGGGGCCGGATACGCAGTATTTT
TRBJ1-4 | NA | TRBV25-1 | NA | 16 | CASSEESSLSNEKLFF | TGTGCCAGCAGTGAGGAAAGCTCTCTATCTAATGAAAAACTGTTTTTT
TRBJ1-2 | few | TRBV27 | NA | 15 | CASRPGHGRLRGYTF | TGTGCCAGCAGACCAGGACACGGGAGGCTTCGTGGCTACACCTTC
TRBJ2-7 | NA | TRBV5-1 | TRBD2 | 16 | CASSLEGGRVNYEQYF | TGCGCCAGCAGCTTGGAGGGCGGGAGGGTTAACTACGAGCAGTACTTC
TRBJ2-1 | NA | TRBV19 | NA | 15 | CASRAGPVGYNEQFF | TGTGCCAGCCGAGCGGGTCCTGTGGGCTACAATGAGCAGTTCTTC